This T cell receptor (beta chain) was recorded in a study of blood T cells in healthy people across ages. Per sample, extraction of total RNA gave at least 6 micrograms in every case. Study outcomes and limitations: Diversity figures based on one million T cells were deemed too low.

The ends were cut back, 6 bases at V and 0 bases at J, with 5 bases in the middle. This CDR3 has 13 residues. The germline V gene encodes CDR1 WNHNN and CDR2 SYGVQD (reference sequence). A second PCR of roughly 7 to 11 cycles used a sample-barcoded 5' primer and a J-beta primer mix. Each cDNA molecule was tagged by a template-switch adaptor with 12 random nucleotides. TCRdb analysed the 5' RACE reads with MiXCR anew, one entry per CDR3 protein. Among 600,000 to 850,000 distinct CDR3 sequences listed, around 40% were seen once. A remark on this clonotype: Its specificity is not known.

This sequence was found in a woman in her fifties or sixties in good health. Sequenced sample: blood. The V gene is TRBV10-1, the J gene TRBJ2-2; TRBD1 might be the D (5 bases). In nucleotides, the CDR3 is TGCGCCAGCAGGGACACGAACACCGGGGAGCTGTTTTTT. It translates to CASRDTNTGELFF.